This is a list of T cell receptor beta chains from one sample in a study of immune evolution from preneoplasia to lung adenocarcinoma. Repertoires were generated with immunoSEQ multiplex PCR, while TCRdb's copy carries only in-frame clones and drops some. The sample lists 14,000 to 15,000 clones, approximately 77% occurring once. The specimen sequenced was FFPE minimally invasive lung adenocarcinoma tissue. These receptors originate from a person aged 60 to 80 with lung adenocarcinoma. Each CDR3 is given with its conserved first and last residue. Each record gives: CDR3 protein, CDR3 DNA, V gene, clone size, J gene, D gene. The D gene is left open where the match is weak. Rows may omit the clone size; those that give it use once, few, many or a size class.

CASASDSPLHF | TGTGCCAGCGCCTCGGATTCACCCCTCCACTTT | TRBV7-9 | NA | TRBJ1-6 | NA
CASSSGSPAYEQYF | TGTGCCAGCAGTTCGGGCAGCCCAGCCTACGAGCAGTACTTC | TRBV28 | NA | TRBJ2-7 | NA
CASSRTGEGEQYF | TGTGCCAGCAGCCGGACAGGGGAAGGCGAGCAGTACTTC | TRBV11-2 | NA | TRBJ2-7 | TRBD1
CASSQALRAENYGYTF | TGTGCCAGCAGCCAAGCCCTCCGGGCGGAGAACTATGGCTACACCTTC | TRBV4-2 | few | TRBJ1-2 | NA
CASHRDRVYEQYF | TGTGCCAGTCACCGGGACAGGGTATACGAGCAGTACTTC | TRBV6-6 | NA | TRBJ2-7 | TRBD1
CATSLAGADYEQYF | TGTGCCACTTCTTTAGCTGGGGCAGACTACGAGCAGTACTTC | TRBV21-1 | NA | TRBJ2-7 | NA
CASSLQVYHQGNTEAFF | TGTGCCAGCAGCTTACAGGTCTACCACCAGGGGAACACTGAAGCTTTCTTT | TRBV7-9 | NA | TRBJ1-1 | NA
CASSLGHWNTEAFF | TGTGCCAGCAGCTTGGGACATTGGAACACTGAAGCTTTCTTT | TRBV7-3 | NA | TRBJ1-1 | NA
CSSGASGNYEQYF | TGCTCCTCCGGGGCTAGCGGAAACTACGAGCAGTACTTC | TRBV10-3 | once | TRBJ2-7 | TRBD2
CASSPVGDGNTEAFF | TGTGCCAGCAGCCCCGTCGGGGATGGGAACACTGAAGCTTTCTTT | TRBV6-5 | NA | TRBJ1-1 | NA
CAWSVKGALNTEAFF | TGTGCCTGGAGTGTAAAGGGGGCTTTGAACACTGAAGCTTTCTTT | TRBV30 | NA | TRBJ1-1 | TRBD1
CASSLRTGMDGYTF | TGTGCCAGCTCCCTGAGGACAGGGATGGATGGCTACACCTTC | TRBV18 | NA | TRBJ1-2 | TRBD1
CASSLVDTPLHF | TGTGCCAGCAGCTTAGTGGACACCCCCCTCCACTTT | TRBV7-2 | NA | TRBJ1-6 | NA
CASSKTGYGADTQYF | TGTGCCAGTAGTAAGACAGGGTATGGGGCAGATACGCAGTATTTT | TRBV19 | NA | TRBJ2-3 | TRBD1
CASSRLDSTDTQYF | TGTGCCAGCTCACGACTGGATAGCACAGATACGCAGTATTTT | TRBV18 | NA | TRBJ2-3 | NA
CASSPGLGYGYTF | TGTGCCAGCAGCCCAGGGCTAGGGTATGGCTACACCTTC | TRBV7-8 | NA | TRBJ1-2 | NA
CSVELSGSSYNEQFF | TGCAGCGTTGAACTTAGCGGGAGCTCCTACAATGAGCAGTTCTTC | TRBV29-1 | NA | TRBJ2-1 | TRBD2
CASSFGSGNSYNEQFF | TGTGCCAGCAGCTTTGGGTCAGGGAATTCCTACAATGAGCAGTTCTTC | TRBV5-6 | NA | TRBJ2-1 | NA
CASTPGEKLFF | TGTGCCAGCACCCCAGGTGAAAAACTGTTTTTT | TRBV28 | NA | TRBJ1-4 | NA
CASSSGPAGNTIYF | TGTGCCAGCAGCTCAGGCCCCGCCGGAAACACCATATATTTT | TRBV7-3 | NA | TRBJ1-3 | NA
CASRPGQDYEQYF | TGCGCCAGCAGACCCGGACAGGACTACGAGCAGTACTTC | TRBV5-1 | NA | TRBJ2-7 | TRBD1
CASSQTLGTGGAYEQYF | TGTGCCAGCAGCCAAACACTCGGGACAGGGGGGGCTTACGAGCAGTACTTC | TRBV28 | NA | TRBJ2-7 | TRBD1
CASSMGPSSTEQYF | TGTGCCAGTAGTATGGGACCGTCCTCTACCGAGCAGTACTTC | TRBV19 | NA | TRBJ2-7 | NA
CAWSVNAGINQPQHF | TGTGCCTGGAGTGTAAATGCAGGGATCAATCAGCCCCAGCATTTT | TRBV30 | once | TRBJ1-5 | NA
CASSPKQGTEAFF | TGTGCCAGCTCCCCGAAACAGGGGACTGAAGCTTTCTTT | TRBV18 | NA | TRBJ1-1 | TRBD1
CASSLGLEKLEQYF | TGTGCCAGCAGCCTGGGGCTAGAAAAGCTCGAGCAGTACTTC | TRBV7-2 | NA | TRBJ2-7 | NA
CASSSRRYGYTF | TGTGCCAGCAGCTCCCGACGCTATGGCTACACCTTC | TRBV11-2 | NA | TRBJ1-2 | NA
CASSLTGSPNEKLFF | TGTGCCAGCAGCCTAACCGGGTCGCCGAATGAAAAACTGTTTTTT | TRBV5-6 | NA | TRBJ1-4 | NA
CASSIVGSGSQPQHF | TGTGCCAGTAGTATAGTAGGCTCGGGGAGTCAGCCCCAGCATTTT | TRBV19 | NA | TRBJ1-5 | NA
CAWKATGVSRSPLHF | TGTGCCTGGAAGGCGACAGGGGTCTCTCGGTCACCCCTCCACTTT | TRBV30 | NA | TRBJ1-6 | TRBD1
CASSSINRGQFF | TGTGCCAGCAGCTCGATCAACAGGGGACAGTTCTTC | TRBV7-2 | NA | TRBJ2-1 | TRBD1
CASSIVIAGGNEQFF | TGTGCCAGTAGTATCGTGATAGCGGGAGGGAATGAGCAGTTCTTC | TRBV19 | once | TRBJ2-1 | TRBD2
CASSRGGSTDTQYF | TGTGCCAGCAGCCGAGGGGGTAGCACAGATACGCAGTATTTT | TRBV11-3 | NA | TRBJ2-3 | NA
CASIKEKAFF | TGTGCCAGCATTAAAGAAAAAGCTTTCTTT | TRBV6-6 | few | TRBJ1-1 | NA
CASSGQGMGTEAFF | TGTGCCAGCAGTGGACAGGGTATGGGCACTGAAGCTTTCTTT | TRBV2 | NA | TRBJ1-1 | TRBD1
CASLGTSGLNEQFF | TGTGCCAGCCTCGGGACTAGCGGGCTCAATGAGCAGTTCTTC | TRBV2 | NA | TRBJ2-1 | TRBD2
CASRLQVYEQYF | TGCGCCAGCAGGTTACAGGTTTACGAGCAGTACTTC | TRBV10-2 | few | TRBJ2-7 | NA
CASSLAGGSTYEQYF | TGTGCCAGCAGCTTAGCGGGGGGAAGCACCTACGAGCAGTACTTC | TRBV7-9 | NA | TRBJ2-7 | NA
CASSLQSGYGYTF | TGTGCCAGCAGCTTACAAAGCGGCTATGGCTACACCTTC | TRBV7-6 | NA | TRBJ1-2 | NA
CASSLDRVGTEAFF | TGTGCCAGCAGCTTGGACAGGGTAGGCACTGAAGCTTTCTTT | TRBV7-8 | NA | TRBJ1-1 | TRBD1
CASSAGKGVQPQHF | TGCGCCAGCAGTGCGGGGAAAGGGGTTCAGCCCCAGCATTTT | TRBV10-1 | few | TRBJ1-5 | NA
CASSLGLAGGTQETQYF | TGTGCCAGCAGCTTGGGACTAGCGGGAGGGACCCAAGAGACCCAGTACTTC | TRBV5-4 | NA | TRBJ2-5 | TRBD2
CASSIRQVGTDTQYF | TGTGCCAGTAGTATCAGACAGGTCGGCACAGATACGCAGTATTTT | TRBV19 | NA | TRBJ2-3 | NA
CASSLGPQETQYF | TGTGCCAGCAGCTTAGGGCCGCAAGAGACCCAGTACTTC | TRBV11-3 | NA | TRBJ2-5 | NA
CASSQDKAVLAGQETQYF | TGTGCCAGCAGCCAAGATAAGGCGGTGTTAGCGGGGCAAGAGACCCAGTACTTC | TRBV4-2 | NA | TRBJ2-5 | TRBD2
CASSPGEEKLFF | TGTGCCAGCTCACCAGGGGAAGAAAAACTGTTTTTT | TRBV18 | NA | TRBJ1-4 | NA
CAWSVHGNYGYTF | TGTGCCTGGAGTGTACACGGGAACTATGGCTACACCTTC | TRBV30 | NA | TRBJ1-2 | NA
CAISEGQKNTEAFF | TGTGCCATCAGTGAGGGACAGAAGAACACTGAAGCTTTCTTT | TRBV10-3 | NA | TRBJ1-1 | NA
CASSHETQYF | TGTGCCAGCAGCCATGAGACCCAGTACTTC | TRBV7-8 | NA | TRBJ2-5 | NA
CASKGVGRVYSNQPQHF | TGTGCCAGCAAAGGGGTCGGACGGGTTTATAGCAATCAGCCCCAGCATTTT | TRBV28 | once | TRBJ1-5 | NA